The rows below give T cell receptor beta chains drawn from one sample of a study of beta chain features in type 1 diabetes. Libraries were prepared by immunoSEQ multiplex PCR; TCRdb keeps only in-frame clonotypes and omits some of them. The repertoire holds a few hundred thousand clones, 11% seen once, with 0.015% in the top ten. Sequences were obtained from naive CD4+ T cells from blood. Every receptor here comes from a woman aged 30 to 39 in good health. Both conserved end residues are part of each CDR3. The D gene is left open where the match is weak. Clone size is shown for a subset of rows, as once, few, many or a class of expanded clone.

v_gene	abundance	d_gene	len	j_gene	CDR3aa	CDR3nt
TRBV6-5	-	-	14	TRBJ2-4	CASSYSLAKNIQYF	TGTGCCAGCAGTTACAGCCTAGCCAAAAACATTCAGTACTTC
TRBV6-4	-	-	11	TRBJ2-7	CASSALCEQYF	TGTGCCAGCAGTGCCCTCTGCGAGCAGTACTTC
TRBV18	few	TRBD1	14	TRBJ1-5	CASSPPGQGSLLHF	TGTGCCAGCTCACCTCCGGGACAGGGTTCCCTCCTGCATTTT
TRBV5-6	-	TRBD2	15	TRBJ2-7	CASSLETGGPHEQYF	TGTGCCAGCAGCTTGGAGACGGGAGGGCCCCACGAGCAGTACTTC
TRBV19	few	-	19	TRBJ2-6	CASSILGTYTFSGANVLTF	TGTGCCAGTAGTATACTCGGGACTTATACTTTTTCTGGGGCCAACGTCCTGACTTTC
TRBV20-1	few	-	11	TRBJ2-5	CSSPLQETQYF	TGCAGTTCGCCACTCCAAGAGACCCAGTACTTC
TRBV30	few	TRBD1	14	TRBJ1-2	CAWSRTGNGGGYTF	TGTGCCTGGAGTAGGACAGGGAATGGGGGTGGCTACACCTTC
TRBV7-2	few	-	14	TRBJ2-1	CASSLAQYYNEQFF	TGTGCCAGCAGCTTAGCGCAGTACTACAATGAGCAGTTCTTC
TRBV28	-	-	13	TRBJ2-5	CASSFGSQETQYF	TGTGCCAGCAGTTTTGGCAGCCAAGAGACCCAGTACTTC
TRBV25-1	-	-	14	TRBJ2-5	CASSEPIRGETQYF	TGTGCCAGCAGTGAACCAATCAGGGGCGAGACCCAGTACTTC
TRBV5-6	few	TRBD2	16	TRBJ2-1	CASSLRTSGRANEQFF	TGTGCCAGCAGCTTGAGGACTAGCGGGAGGGCGAATGAGCAGTTCTTC
TRBV14	few	TRBD1	14	TRBJ1-4	CASSQLTGSGKLFF	TGTGCCAGCAGCCAATTGACAGGGTCTGGGAAACTGTTTTTT
TRBV7-2	few	TRBD1	14	TRBJ2-3	CASSSDRGGDTQYF	TGTGCCAGCAGCTCGGACAGGGGGGGTGATACGCAGTATTTT
TRBV15	-	TRBD2	16	TRBJ2-1	CATSSLTSGGYNEQFF	TGTGCCACCAGCTCCCTGACTAGCGGGGGCTACAATGAGCAGTTCTTC
TRBV7-9	-	-	12	TRBJ1-2	CASSLGGEGYTF	TGTGCCAGCAGCTTAGGGGGAGAAGGCTACACCTTC
TRBV5-4	-	-	15	TRBJ2-3	CASRRKDRVTDTQYF	TGTGCCAGCAGACGTAAAGACAGAGTCACAGATACGCAGTATTTT